The entry below gives a single TCR beta chain sequence along with its context. Its antigen is unknown. PCR employed 60 Vbeta and 13 Jbeta primers. Measured with immunoSEQ multiplex PCR; TCRdb has only the in-frame clones, and not every one. The table shows some 120,000 clones, with about 79% occurring only once. The source of the sample is a study of cytomegalovirus exposure and HLA in healthy donors. Study as a whole: The study's early data release held about 85 million unique TCRs from HLA-typed donors. Regarding the study as a whole: Rare TCR sequences dominated, though some public TCRs recurred in many donors.

From germline, CDR1 is SGHAT and CDR2 FQDESV (reference sequence). Trimming took 5 bases from V and 1 from J, leaving 11 bases between them. The CDR3 has 14 residues. This chain connects TRBV11-1 to TRBJ1-1; D is uncertain. The sequencing sample was made of PBMCs. The TCR sequence derives from a man aged 25 to 40 in good health and CMV-seropositive. DNA for the CDR3: TGTGCCAGCAGCCACATGACACAGAACACTGAAGCTTTCTTT. It yields the protein CASSHMTQNTEAFF.